This TCR beta chain was observed in a study of identical twins. About this clonotype itself: Its antigen is undetermined.

Study results and caveats: Excess sharing by twins proved weaker in beta out-of-frame sequences. Invariant MAIT and iNKT cells could partly confound zero-insertion analyses.

Healthy Caucasians alone served as donors. The CDR3 is 15 amino acids. V trimming: 5 bases; J trimming: 0 bases; junction bases outside the gene matches: 5. Germline lookup yields CDR1 SGHVS and CDR2 FNYEAQ. A template switching step contributed a universal primer site, while unique molecular identifiers were present in the cDNA. From the 5' RACE reads, TCRdb called clonotypes with MiXCR, one entry per CDR3 protein. Among about 430,000 distinct CDR3 sequences listed, less than 20% were seen once. This TCR was sampled from a man over 45 in good health. The V and J genes are TRBV7-6 and TRBJ2-7; 9 bases map to TRBD1. The sequenced material came from naive T cells sorted from blood. The DNA of the CDR3 is TGTGCCAGCAGCCTTGGACAGGGGACCTCCTACGAGCAGTACTTC. This gives the protein CASSLGQGTSYEQYF. The full variable domain, completed using reference TRBV7-6 and TRBJ2-7, is GAGVSQSPRYKVTKRGQDVALRCDPISGHVSLYWYRQALGQGPEFLTYFNYEAQQDKSGLPNDRFSAERPEGSISTLTIQRTEQRDSAMYRCASSLGQGTSYEQYFGPGTRLTVT.